The clone carrying this TCR beta chain was detected once. Its target is unknown. This sample was taken from a study of T cell responses to AZD1222 COVID-19 vaccine. Background on the study: Second-dose schedules of about 4 or about 12 weeks were combined. Study-level results: Donors were chiefly white British, with a greater number of females, and clonal diversity was perhaps underestimated. Spike-specific TCR breadth and depth went up after people got two AZD1222 doses.

Measured with immunoSEQ multiplex PCR; TCRdb has only the in-frame clones, and not every one. Here the sample spans some 85,000 clones, approximately 90% being singletons. Germline V lookup: CDR1 SGHRS, CDR2 YFSETQ. V was trimmed by 4 bases and J by 8 bases, leaving 18 bases between them. This CDR3 comprises 14 residues. The V and J genes are TRBV5-1 and TRBJ1-2; a weak D match, TRBD1 (6 bases). The material was peripheral blood, obtained on day 0 of AZD1222 vaccination. This receptor was taken from an adult in good health. For the CDR3, the DNA is TGCGCCAGCAGCCAGATTCAGGGGATCAAAGGCTACACCTTC. Translated, it gives CASSQIQGIKGYTF.